This T cell receptor (beta chain) was found in a study of blood T cell repertoires in COVID-19. The method was immunoSEQ multiplex PCR; TCRdb's version includes in-frame clones alone and lacks a portion of them. The sample has 400,000 to 450,000 clones, around 88% seen once. Germline values: CDR1 GTSNPN, CDR2 SVGIG (reference sequence). V was trimmed by 1 base and J by 4 bases, leaving 13 bases between them. The CDR3 length is 14 residues. This chain joins TRBV30 and TRBJ1-1; D remains unclear. The clonotype comes from a woman between 50 and 59 years old with COVID-19, enrolled during active disease. The sequenced material came from peripheral blood. CDR3 region: CAWSEPTSGTEAFF. In DNA form, the CDR3 reads TGTGCCTGGAGTGAACCCACATCTGGCACTGAAGCTTTCTTT. The variable domain in full, completed from reference TRBV30 and TRBJ1-1, reads SQTIHQWPATLVQPVGSPLSLECTVEGTSNPNLYWYRQAAGRGLQLLFYSVGIGQISSEVPQNLSASRPQDRQFILSSKKLLLSDSGFYLCAWSEPTSGTEAFFGQGTRLTVV.